The clone carrying this TCR beta chain was seen a handful of times. What it binds is not known. This entry is derived from a study of CD8 T cells in ankylosing spondylitis. Study-wide results and limits: Disease-linked clones were CD8+ and relatively rare in peripheral blood. Reactive arthritis synovial fluid and blood previously showed some of these motif variants. What seemed typical of ankylosing spondylitis blood was a TCR beta motif built from 8 or 9 highly homologous variants.

TCRdb passed the 5' RACE reads through MiXCR, listing each CDR3 protein once. The sample shows about 340,000 distinct CDR3 sequences, 20% of them seen only once. Germline CDR1 reads MNHEY; CDR2 reads SMNVEV (reference sequence). Germline trimming cut 2 bases from V and 2 bases from J; bases unmatched to any gene: 3. CDR3 length: 15 amino acids. The sequence was collected from a male donor with ankylosing spondylitis or in good health (not recorded which). Sequencing was done on a sample of blood, either unsorted or a sorted T cell fraction (not recorded which). The chain couples TRBV27 to TRBJ2-7; TRBD2 agrees at 10 bases. CDR3 DNA sequence: TGTGCCAGCAGTTTAACAGCGGGGGGGACCTACGAGCAGTACTTC. Amino acid sequence: CASSLTAGGTYEQYF.